This T cell receptor beta chain emerged from a study of OX40 agonist ivuxolimab in advanced cancers. At the level of the study: The treatment was a fully human IgG2 OX40 agonist, ivuxolimab. Patients receiving dose escalation had hepatocellular carcinoma, melanoma, renal cell or head and neck cancer.

CDR1 is SEHNR, CDR2 FQNEAQ, per germline (reference sequence). V dropped 6 bases and J dropped 3 bases, with 12 bases sitting between them. This CDR3 comprises 13 residues. Samples of blood were obtained at baseline, on cycle 4 day 1, and on cycle 7 day 1. Using immunoSEQ multiplex PCR, the repertoire was profiled, and TCRdb retains in-frame clones only, with some absent. This repertoire shows approximately 82,000 clones, 70% to 90% found once; its top ten account for over 5%. This sample comprised CD4+ or CD8+ T cells sorted from blood, obtained in a trial of the OX40 agonist ivuxolimab. The chain uses TRBV7-9 and TRBJ2-7; the D is unclear. The receptor was derived from an adult with an advanced solid tumor such as melanoma, head and neck, liver or kidney cancer. CDR3 nucleotide sequence: TGTGCCAGCAGTCCCGCCCCCCTCTACGAGCAGTACTTC. This sequence encodes CASSPAPLYEQYF.